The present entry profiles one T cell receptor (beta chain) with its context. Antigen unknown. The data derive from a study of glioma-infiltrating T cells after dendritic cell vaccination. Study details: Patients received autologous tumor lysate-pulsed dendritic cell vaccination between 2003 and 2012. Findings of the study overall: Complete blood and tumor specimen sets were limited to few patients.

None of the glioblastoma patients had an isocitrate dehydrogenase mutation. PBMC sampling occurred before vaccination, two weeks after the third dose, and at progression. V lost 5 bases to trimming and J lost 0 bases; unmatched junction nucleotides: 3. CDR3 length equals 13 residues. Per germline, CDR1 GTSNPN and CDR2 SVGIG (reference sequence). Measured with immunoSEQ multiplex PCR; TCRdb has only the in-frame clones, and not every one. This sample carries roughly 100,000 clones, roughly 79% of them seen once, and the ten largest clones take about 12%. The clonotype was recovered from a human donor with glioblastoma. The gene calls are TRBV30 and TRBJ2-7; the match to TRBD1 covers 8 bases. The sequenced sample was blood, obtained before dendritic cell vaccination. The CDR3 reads CAWGTGHSYEQYF. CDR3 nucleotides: TGTGCCTGGGGGACAGGCCACTCCTACGAGCAGTACTTC.